What follows is one T cell receptor beta chain and its context. The junction and the germline gene differ at one end; a read error may be behind it. Germline values: CDR1 MDHEN, CDR2 SYDVKM. CDR3 length: 11 amino acids. One entry per CDR3 protein, called by TCRdb with MiXCR from the RT-PCR reads. This table holds about 680,000 distinct CDR3 sequences, 11% to 15% found once. This TCR derives from a female donor in good health, serving as a healthy control. The J gene is TRBJ2-7, the V gene TRBV28; tentatively, D is TRBD1 (6 bases). The sequenced material came from memory CD4+ T cells from blood. The CDR3 coding sequence is TGTGCCAGCAGTTATCACAGGGATCATAACTTC. Translated: CASSYHRDHNF.